One sample yielded the 5 T cell receptor beta chains listed below, sequenced in a study of human T cells and chemical hapten exposure. Time point indicated: pre-sensitization, week 0. Noted treatment: therapeutic diphenylcyclopropenone sensitization with weekly scalp DPC. TCRdb itself ran the RACE reads through MiXCR, one entry per CDR3 protein. The sample yields 150,000 to 200,000 distinct CDR3 sequences, approximately 29% seen once. Sequenced material: whole blood, taken in connection with sensitization to the hapten diphenylcyclopropenone (DPC). These receptors came from a woman under 40 with alopecia areata. Some clones in this sample may be carry-over from other donors' samples.

This chain links TRBV10-3 with TRBJ1-1; no firm D call. The germline CDR1 and CDR2 sequences are ENHRY and SYGVKD. The CDR3 is 12 residues long. V dropped 8 bases and J dropped 4 bases, with 11 bases sitting between them. The CDR3 DNA sequence: TGTGCCATCCAACAAGGGTCCACTGAAGCTTTCTTT. The encoded protein is CAIQQGSTEAFF.

In this sample, this clonotype turned up a few times. This sequence joins TRBV6-2 or TRBV6-3 and TRBJ2-1; no clear D gene. CDR1 and CDR2 (germline): MNHEY, SVGEGT. The CDR3 spans 15 residues. V was trimmed by 7 bases and J by 7 bases, leaving 20 bases between them. The CDR3 here is CASTPSRVLVNEQFF. CDR3 bases: TGTGCCAGCACTCCCTCGAGAGTTTTGGTAAATGAGCAGTTCTTC.

The sample holds a few counts of this clonotype. The chain couples TRBV6-6 to TRBJ1-5; 8 bases map to TRBD1. In germline, CDR1 is MNHNY, CDR2 SVGAGI (reference sequence). CDR3 size: 19 residues. The V gene end was trimmed by 7 bases and the J gene end by 0 bases; junction bases not matched to a gene: 17. Here the CDR3 DNA reads TGTGCCAGCACGTACCCGGCTTCTGGGACAGGCTATAGCAATCAGCCCCAGCATTTT. Encoded protein: CASTYPASGTGYSNQPQHF.

Only a few counts were recorded for this clonotype. The chain carries TRBV3-1 and TRBJ2-7; D perhaps matches TRBD2 (6 bases). The CDR3 length is 13 residues. Germline V gene data show CDR1 as LGHDT and CDR2 as YNNKEL (reference sequence). Trimming took off 0 bases at V and 9 bases at J, with 12 bases between the two ends. The CDR3 here is CASSQDLAGRQYF. CDR3 in DNA: TGTGCCAGCAGCCAAGACCTGGCGGGAAGGCAGTACTTC.

This clonotype was seen repeatedly, ten times or more. The chain has TRBV7-9 and TRBJ1-2; D unclear. V was cut by 4 bases and J by 7 bases, with 13 bases left in between. This CDR3 is built from 13 residues. Germline CDR1 reads SEHNR; CDR2 reads FQNEAQ (reference sequence). CDR3 DNA sequence: TGTGCCAGCAGCTCATCCGATAATGCTGGCTACACCTTC. Its translation is CASSSSDNAGYTF.